Given below is one T cell receptor (beta chain) in context. This same CDR3 is encoded by further DNA sequences in the sample. Sequencing was performed with immunoSEQ multiplex PCR; in TCRdb, only in-frame clones are kept and a portion is missing. The sample holds roughly 1,500,000 clones, approximately 98.5% seen once. The data are from a study of shared clonotypes between healthy human individuals. The clonotype originates from a man aged 25-45 years in good health. Sample: naive CD4+ T cells sorted from blood. Subset of the sample: CD45RA+ positively selected.

CDR3 nucleotide sequence: TGCGCCAGCAGCTTGGTCGGGACAGAGACCTACGAGCAGTACTTC. Translating it yields CASSLVGTETYEQYF. V is TRBV5-1 and J is TRBJ2-7; the match to TRBD1 covers 7 bases. The V gene end was trimmed by 0 bases and the J gene end by 2 bases; junction bases not matched to a gene: 5. The V gene's germline CDR1 is SGHRS and CDR2 YFSETQ. This CDR3 is built from 15 residues.